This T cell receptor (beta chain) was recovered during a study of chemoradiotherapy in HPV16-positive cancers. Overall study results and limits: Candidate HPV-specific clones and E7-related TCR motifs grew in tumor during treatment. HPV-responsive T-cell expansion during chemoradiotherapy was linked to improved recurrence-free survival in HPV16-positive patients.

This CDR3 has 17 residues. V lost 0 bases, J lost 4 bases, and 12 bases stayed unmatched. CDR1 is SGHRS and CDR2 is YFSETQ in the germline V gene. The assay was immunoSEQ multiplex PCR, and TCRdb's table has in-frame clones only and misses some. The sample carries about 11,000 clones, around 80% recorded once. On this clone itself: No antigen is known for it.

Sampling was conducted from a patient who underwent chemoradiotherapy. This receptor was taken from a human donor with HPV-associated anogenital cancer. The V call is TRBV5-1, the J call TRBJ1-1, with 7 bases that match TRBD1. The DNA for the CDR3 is TGCGCCAGCAGCTTGGCCCAGCTAACCAGGGGGAGCACTGAAGCTTTCTTT. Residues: CASSLAQLTRGSTEAFF.